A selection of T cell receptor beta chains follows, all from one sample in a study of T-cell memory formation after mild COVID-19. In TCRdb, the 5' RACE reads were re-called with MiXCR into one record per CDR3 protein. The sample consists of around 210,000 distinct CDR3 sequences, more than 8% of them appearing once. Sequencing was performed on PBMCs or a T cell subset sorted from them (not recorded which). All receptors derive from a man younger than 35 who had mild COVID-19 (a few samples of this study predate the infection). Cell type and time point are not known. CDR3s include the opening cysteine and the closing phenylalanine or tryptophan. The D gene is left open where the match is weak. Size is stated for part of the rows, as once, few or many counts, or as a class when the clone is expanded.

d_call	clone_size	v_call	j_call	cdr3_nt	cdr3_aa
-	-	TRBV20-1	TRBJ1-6	TGCAGTGCTACAGGCAGGGTAGAGACTTCACCCCTCCACTTT	CSATGRVETSPLHF
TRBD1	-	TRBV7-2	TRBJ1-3	TGTGCCAGCAGCCAACAAGGGACAGCCTTCTCTGGAAACACCATATATTTT	CASSQQGTAFSGNTIYF
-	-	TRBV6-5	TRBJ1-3	TGTGCCAGCAGTTCTGAGTGGGGCCCTGGAAACACCATATATTTT	CASSSEWGPGNTIYF
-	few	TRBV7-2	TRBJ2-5	TGTGCCAGCAACTTATCAGGGGAGGAGACCCAGTACTTC	CASNLSGEETQYF
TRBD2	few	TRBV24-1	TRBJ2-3	TGTGCCACCAGTGACTCCCGCCTAGCGGGGGGAGGTACGCAGTATTTT	CATSDSRLAGGGTQYF
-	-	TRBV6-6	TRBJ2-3	TGTGCCAGCAGGTCCGGTCCCCGCACAGATACGCAGTATTTT	CASRSGPRTDTQYF
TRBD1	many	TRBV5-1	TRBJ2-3	TGCGCCAGCAGCCCGCCGGGACAGGGGTTAGATACGCAGTATTTT	CASSPPGQGLDTQYF
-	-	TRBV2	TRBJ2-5	TGTGCCAGCAGTGATATCTGGACCGAAGAGACCCAGTACTTC	CASSDIWTEETQYF
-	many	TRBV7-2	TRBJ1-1	TGTGCCAGCAGCTTAGCGCACACCATGAACACTGAAGCTTTCTTT	CASSLAHTMNTEAFF
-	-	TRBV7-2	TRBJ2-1	TGTGCCAGCAGCTTAGGGTTCTGGGACGACAATGAGCAGTTCTTC	CASSLGFWDDNEQFF
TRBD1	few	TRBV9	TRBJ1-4	TGTGCCAGCAGCACTCAGGGGGTGATGGGTGAAAAACTGTTTTTT	CASSTQGVMGEKLFF
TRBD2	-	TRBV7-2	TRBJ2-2	TGTGCCAGCAGCTTAGAACTAGCGGGGGCCTCGAACACCGGGGAGCTGTTTTTT	CASSLELAGASNTGELFF
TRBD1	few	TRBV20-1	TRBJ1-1	TGCAGTGCTCGGGACAGCTTGAACACTGAAGCTTTCTTT	CSARDSLNTEAFF
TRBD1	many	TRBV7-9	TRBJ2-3	TGTGCCAGCTCTCGGACAGGGAGCACAGATACGCAGTATTTT	CASSRTGSTDTQYF
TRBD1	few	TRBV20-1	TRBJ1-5	TGCAGTGCTCCGGACAGGGGAACCCAGCATTTT	CSAPDRGTQHF
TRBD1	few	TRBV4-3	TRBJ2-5	TGCGCCAGCAGCCAAGTGAGATCCTGGGACAGGCAAGAGACCCAGTACTTC	CASSQVRSWDRQETQYF
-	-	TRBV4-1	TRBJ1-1	TGCGCCAGCAGCCAAGATCCGAACAGCGATATGAACACTGAAGCTTTCTTT	CASSQDPNSDMNTEAFF
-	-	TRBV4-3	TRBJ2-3	TGCGCCAGCAGCCAGGGGTTCTCCGCTAGCACAGATACGCAGTATTTT	CASSQGFSASTDTQYF
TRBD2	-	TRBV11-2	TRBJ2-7	TGTGCCATCGGGGGGGGCTCCTACGAGCAGTACTTC	CAIGGGSYEQYF
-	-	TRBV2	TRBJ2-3	TGTGCCAGCTCCCCCCGCAGGATCACAGATACGCAGTATTTT	CASSPRRITDTQYF
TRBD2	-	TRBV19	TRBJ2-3	TGTGCCAGTAGGTCTGGGACTAGCGGCACAGATACGCAGTATTTT	CASRSGTSGTDTQYF
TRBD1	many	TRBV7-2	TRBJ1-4	TGTGCCAGCAGCTTGCGGGACAGGGGTAATGAAAAACTGTTTTTT	CASSLRDRGNEKLFF
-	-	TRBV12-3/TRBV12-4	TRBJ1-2	TGTGCCAGCAGTCCGACCCCAGGGGTTGGCTATGGCTACACCTTC	CASSPTPGVGYGYTF
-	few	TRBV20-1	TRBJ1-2	TGCAGTGCTAGGGACCTCGGCATTGGCTACACCTTC	CSARDLGIGYTF
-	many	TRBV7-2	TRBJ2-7	TGTGCCAGCAGCTTAGATTCGGACGCGAGCTCCTACGAGCAGTACTTC	CASSLDSDASSYEQYF
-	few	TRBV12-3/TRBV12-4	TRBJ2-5	TGTGCCAGCAGTTTTCGGACTCTCCAAGAGACCCAGTACTTC	CASSFRTLQETQYF
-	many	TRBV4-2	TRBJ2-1	TGTGCCAGCAGCCAAAGGCGGGGCCGTAATTACAATGAGCAGTTCTTC	CASSQRRGRNYNEQFF
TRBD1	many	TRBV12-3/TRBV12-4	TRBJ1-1	TGTGCCAGCACTTTGGGGGACAGGGGCACTGAAGCTTTCTTT	CASTLGDRGTEAFF
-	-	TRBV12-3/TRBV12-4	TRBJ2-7	TGTGCCAGCAGTTTAGGACAGAATATCTACGAGCAGTACTTC	CASSLGQNIYEQYF
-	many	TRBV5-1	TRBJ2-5	TGCGCCAGCAACAGTCCCCAAGAGACCCAGTACTTC	CASNSPQETQYF
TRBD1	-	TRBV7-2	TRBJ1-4	TGTGCCAGCAGCTCCCTCGGACAGGGAGTAAGAGGTGAAAAACTGTCTTTT	CASSSLGQGVRGEKLSF
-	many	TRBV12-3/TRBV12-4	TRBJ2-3	TGTGCCAGCAGTTTAGCGCTTGCGGGGGCCCGTGCAGATACGCAGTATTTT	CASSLALAGARADTQYF
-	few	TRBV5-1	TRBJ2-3	TGCGCCAGCATGACGGGGGGCCTCAGAGATACGCAGTATTTT	CASMTGGLRDTQYF
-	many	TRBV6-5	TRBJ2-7	TGTGCCAGCAGTTCAAACTGGGAGCAGTACTTC	CASSSNWEQYF
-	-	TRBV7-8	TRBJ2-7	TGTGCCAGCAGCTTAGCGGAGGGCGGTCCAACCTACGAGCAGTACTTC	CASSLAEGGPTYEQYF
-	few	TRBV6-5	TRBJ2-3	TGTGCCAGCAGTTACGGGCAGGGCCAAGGCACAGATACGCAGTATTTT	CASSYGQGQGTDTQYF
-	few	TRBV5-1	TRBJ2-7	TGCGCCAGCAGATGGACAGCGAGCTCCTACGAGCAGTACTTC	CASRWTASSYEQYF
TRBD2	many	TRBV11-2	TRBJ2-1	TGTGCCAGCAGCTTTCCTAGCGGGGGGCGACTGGGGAATGAGCAGTTCTTC	CASSFPSGGRLGNEQFF
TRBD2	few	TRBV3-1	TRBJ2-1	TGTGCCAGCAGCCGGCGGGGGGGGGACAATGAGCAGTTCTTC	CASSRRGGDNEQFF
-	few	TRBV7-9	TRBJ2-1	TGTGCCAGCAGCTTGACTGAGCAGTTCTTC	CASSLTEQFF
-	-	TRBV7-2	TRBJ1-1	TGTGCCAGCAGCCCAAACCCAGGAATGAACACTGAAGCTTTCTTT	CASSPNPGMNTEAFF